This passage covers 23 T cell receptor beta chains from one sample sequenced in a study of blood T cell repertoires in COVID-19. Here immunoSEQ multiplex PCR was the method, and the copy in TCRdb shows in-frame clones only, minus some. The data contain fewer than 80,000 clones, 88% of them singletons. Sequencing used peripheral blood. Receptors originate from a human donor in a cohort sampled during active COVID-19.

J is TRBJ1-4 and V is TRBV12-5; 7 bases fit TRBD1. Germline CDR1 reads LGHNT; CDR2 reads FRNRAP. The CDR3 extends over 15 amino acids. V trimming: 5 bases; J trimming: 6 bases; junction bases outside the gene matches: 9. The CDR3 sequence is CASGAQGWNYEKLFF. The CDR3 DNA reads TGTGCTAGTGGTGCACAGGGGTGGAACTATGAAAAACTGTTTTTT.

The genes are TRBV21-1 and TRBJ2-7; the table names TRBD2, a call not compared with the DNA. TRBV21-1 is a pseudogene segment. The CDR3 covers 13 residues. CDR3 in amino acids: CASSKAADPEQYF. In DNA form, the CDR3 reads TGTGCCAGCAGCAAAGCGGCGGATCCTGAGCAGTACTTC.

The CDR3 nucleotides read TGTGCCAGCAGCTTAGGGCCCGACAGGCGTCAACAAGAGACCCAGTACTTC. Its protein is CASSLGPDRRQQETQYF. The chain links TRBV7-9 to TRBJ2-5, with D possibly being TRBD1 (6 bases). Germline CDR1 is SEHNR and CDR2 is FQNEAQ (reference sequence). The CDR3 runs to 17 residues. V lost 1 base, J lost 2 bases, and 17 bases lay in between.

The genes are TRBV3-1 (or the pseudogene TRBV3-2) and TRBJ2-7; TRBD2 matches 10 bases. This CDR3 is built from 19 residues. J gave up 0 bases and V 5 bases, and 16 bases lay outside the gene matches. CDR1 is LGHDT, CDR2 YNNKEL, per germline (reference sequence). CDR3 bases: TGTGCCAGCAGCACAGACGGGGCTAGCGGGAGATCCGGCTCCTACGAGCAGTACTTC. Encoded protein: CASSTDGASGRSGSYEQYF.

The V call is TRBV5-4, the J call TRBJ1-2, with 9 bases aligning to TRBD1. The CDR3 spans 17 residues. Losses at the gene ends were 4 bases for V and 0 bases for J; bases not matched to a gene: 10. Germline V CDR1 and CDR2: SGHNT, YYREEE (reference sequence). Here the CDR3 DNA reads TGTGCCAGCAGCCTCGGGACAGGGACTCCGGCTAACTATGGCTACACCTTC. Protein: CASSLGTGTPANYGYTF.

CDR3 in amino acids: CASSLTGTDQPQHF. The CDR3 DNA is TGTGCCAGCAGCTTAACAGGGACGGATCAGCCCCAGCATTTT. The V and J genes are TRBV5-6 and TRBJ1-5; D perhaps matches TRBD1 (6 bases). V lost 2 bases and J lost 5, with 11 bases in between. Germline CDR1 reads SGHDT; CDR2 reads YYEEEE. CDR3 length equals 14 residues.

This chain links TRBV9 with TRBJ2-2, with TRBD2 matching over 9 bases. The trim removed 4 bases at V and 1 base at J, leaving 5 bases unmatched. The CDR3 sequence is 16 residues long. Germline V gives CDR1 SGDLS, CDR2 YYNGEE. CDR3 residues: CASSFAGGMNTGELFF. The CDR3 DNA sequence: TGTGCCAGCAGCTTTGCGGGGGGGATGAACACCGGGGAGCTGTTTTTT.

V usage is TRBV5-4 and J usage is TRBJ1-3; D gene uncertain. The CDR3 sequence is 13 residues long. Germline CDR1 SGHNT, CDR2 YYREEE (reference sequence). The V and J ends lost 4 bases and 4 bases respectively, with 9 bases between them. CDR3 coding DNA: TGTGCCAGCAGCCCCCAGCGGGGAAACACCATATATTTT. Its protein is CASSPQRGNTIYF.

Only one count was recorded for this clone. This CDR3 reads CASSPGLGRHNEQFF. The CDR3, as DNA: TGTGCCAGCAGCCCGGGACTAGGACGGCACAATGAGCAGTTCTTC. The chain recombines TRBV7-3 with TRBJ2-1; 8 nucleotides match TRBD2. This CDR3 has 15 amino acids. From germline, CDR1 is SGHTA and CDR2 FQGTGA. V shed 5 bases and J 5 bases; nucleotides not matched to a gene: 8.

V and J are TRBV27 and TRBJ2-3; 10 bases match TRBD2. The CDR3 length is 16 residues. Germline V gives CDR1 MNHEY, CDR2 SMNVEV (reference sequence). The V segment lost 3 bases and the J segment 1 base; nucleotides outside the gene matches: 4. Here the CDR3 reads CASSFLAGAGTDTQYF. CDR3 nucleotides: TGTGCCAGCAGTTTTCTAGCGGGGGCCGGCACAGATACGCAGTATTTT.

This clone was seen once. The chain recombines TRBV7-7 with TRBJ2-7, with a possible D match to TRBD1 (6 bases). Trimming removed 4 bases from V and 3 bases from J, with 16 bases in between. The CDR3 consists of 15 residues. CDR1 SSHAT and CDR2 FNYEAQ come from the germline V gene (reference sequence). The CDR3 DNA follows: TGTGCCAGCAGCTACGGGGCAGGGGACAACTACGAGCAGTACTTC. Translated, it gives CASSYGAGDNYEQYF.

The chain links TRBV19 to TRBJ2-3; the D gene is possibly TRBD2 (6 bases). Trimming left V 6 bases short and J 2 bases short, with 12 bases between. From germline, CDR1 is LNHDA and CDR2 SQIVND (reference sequence). CDR3 length equals 14 residues. The CDR3 region is CASSRGLTTDTQYF. CDR3 coding DNA: TGTGCCAGTAGCAGAGGACTAACCACAGATACGCAGTATTTT. The variable domain in full, with the rest retrieved from reference TRBV19 and TRBJ2-3, is DGGITQSPKYLFRKEGQNVTLSCEQNLNHDAMYWYRQDPGQGLRLIYYSQIVNDFQKGDIAEGYSVSREKKESFPLTVTSAQKNPTAFYLCASSRGLTTDTQYFGPGTRLTVL.

The chain combines TRBV5-1 with TRBJ1-2; TRBD1 matches 10 bases. V was pared by 0 bases and J by 8 bases, with 7 bases of the junction left unmatched. CDR1 SGHRS and CDR2 YFSETQ come from the germline V gene. The CDR3 extends over 15 amino acids. CDR3 nucleotides: TGCGCCAGCAGCTTGGCCTTGGGACAGGGGTCCGGCTACACCTTC. Its protein is CASSLALGQGSGYTF. Variable domain in full (rest from reference TRBV5-1 and TRBJ1-2): KAGVTQTPRYLIKTRGQQVTLSCSPISGHRSVSWYQQTPGQGLQFLFEYFSETQRNKGNFPGRFSGRQFSNSRSEMNVSTLELGDSALYLCASSLALGQGSGYTFGSGTRLTVV.

This clone was picked up a small number of times. The chain uses TRBV5-4 and TRBJ2-7, with 7 positions matching TRBD2. There are 13 residues in the CDR3. Unmatched junction bases numbered 3, after V lost 4 bases and J lost 2 bases. CDR1 and CDR2 from the germline V gene are SGHNT and YYREEE (reference sequence). CDR3 in DNA: TGTGCCAGCAGCCCTAGCGGAACCTACGAGCAGTACTTC. The encoded protein is CASSPSGTYEQYF.

The chain is built from TRBV5-4 and TRBJ1-4, with D unresolved. This CDR3 has 16 residues. Germline V gives CDR1 SGHNT, CDR2 YYREEE (reference sequence). Between the trimmed V and J ends, which lost 4 bases and 0 bases, there was a span of 13 bases. CDR3 region: CASSLQLPTTNEKLFF. The CDR3 coding sequence is TGTGCCAGCAGCCTACAGTTGCCTACAACTAATGAAAAACTGTTTTTT. The whole variable domain, remainder taken from reference TRBV5-4 and TRBJ1-4, is ETGVTQSPTHLIKTRGQQVTLRCSSQSGHNTVSWYQQALGQGPQFIFQYYREEENGRGNFPPRFSGLQFPNYSSELNVNALELDDSALYLCASSLQLPTTNEKLFFGSGTQLSVL.

V gene TRBV20-1 combines with J gene TRBJ2-1; D gene unclear. The germline V gene has CDR1 DFQATT and CDR2 SNEGSKA (reference sequence). V dropped 7 bases and J dropped 5 bases, with 6 bases sitting between them. The CDR3 length is 10 residues. CDR3 DNA: TGCAGTGGTGAGGACAATGAGCAGTTCTTC. It yields the protein CSGEDNEQFF.

Here the CDR3 reads CAWSSAGGTDTQYF. DNA for the CDR3: TGTGCCTGGAGTTCGGCAGGGGGCACAGATACGCAGTATTTT. The genes are TRBV30 and TRBJ2-3, with D perhaps matching TRBD1 (6 bases). V was clipped by 2 bases and J by 1 base, with 10 bases between them. The CDR3 extends over 14 amino acids. Per the germline V gene, CDR1 is GTSNPN and CDR2 is SVGIG (reference sequence).

The CDR3: CASSSPRTGEDYGYTF. DNA for the CDR3: TGTGCCAGCAGTTCCCCCAGGACAGGGGAGGACTATGGCTACACCTTC. The chain couples TRBV6-5 to TRBJ1-2, with 9 bases aligning to TRBD1. The CDR3 spans 16 residues. Per germline, CDR1 MNHEY and CDR2 SVGAGI. V shed 4 bases and J 3 bases; nucleotides not matched to a gene: 9.

This rearrangement joins TRBV27 to TRBJ2-3, with 10 bases fitting TRBD2. The CDR3 spans 18 residues. V gave up 8 bases and J gave up 2 bases; unmatched junction bases: 16. Germline V gives CDR1 MNHEY, CDR2 SMNVEV (reference sequence). CDR3 in amino acids: CASRVGGGAGGLTDTQYF. CDR3 in DNA: TGTGCCAGCCGTGTTGGGGGGGGAGCGGGAGGGCTCACAGATACGCAGTATTTT.

This rearrangement joins TRBV2 to TRBJ2-7; maybe TRBD2 (5 bases). The CDR3 length is 12 residues. Trimming took 8 bases from V and 3 from J, leaving 11 bases between them. The germline CDR1 and CDR2 sequences are SNHLY and FYNNEI. The CDR3 protein is CASSGLVYEQYF. DNA for the CDR3: TGTGCCAGCTCAGGACTTGTCTACGAGCAGTACTTC.

This chain links TRBV9 with TRBJ1-2; 8 bases map to TRBD1. The CDR3 is made up of 14 amino acids. Losses at the gene ends were 3 bases for V and 8 bases for J; bases not matched to a gene: 9. Germline V gene sequence: CDR1 SGDLS, CDR2 YYNGEE. CDR3 sequence (DNA): TGTGCCAGCAGCGCCCAGCGGACAGGGTCCGGCTACACCTTC. It translates to CASSAQRTGSGYTF.

This chain links TRBV13 with TRBJ2-7; TRBD1 agrees at 12 bases. V lost 4 bases, J lost 4 bases, and 8 bases stayed unmatched. Per the germline V gene, CDR1 is PRHDT and CDR2 is FYEKMQ (reference sequence). This CDR3 has 16 residues. CDR3 DNA: TGTGCCAGCAGCTCCGAGGGGACAGGGGGCAGGTACGAGCAGTACTTC. It encodes CASSSEGTGGRYEQYF.

The chain recombines TRBV19 with TRBJ2-3; D unclear. The germline V gene encodes CDR1 LNHDA and CDR2 SQIVND (reference sequence). This CDR3 has 14 amino acids. Trimming took 2 bases from V and 6 from J, leaving 12 bases between them. In DNA, the CDR3 is TGTGCCAGTAGTATATACCCCCTCGCGGATACGCAGTATTTT. This sequence encodes CASSIYPLADTQYF.